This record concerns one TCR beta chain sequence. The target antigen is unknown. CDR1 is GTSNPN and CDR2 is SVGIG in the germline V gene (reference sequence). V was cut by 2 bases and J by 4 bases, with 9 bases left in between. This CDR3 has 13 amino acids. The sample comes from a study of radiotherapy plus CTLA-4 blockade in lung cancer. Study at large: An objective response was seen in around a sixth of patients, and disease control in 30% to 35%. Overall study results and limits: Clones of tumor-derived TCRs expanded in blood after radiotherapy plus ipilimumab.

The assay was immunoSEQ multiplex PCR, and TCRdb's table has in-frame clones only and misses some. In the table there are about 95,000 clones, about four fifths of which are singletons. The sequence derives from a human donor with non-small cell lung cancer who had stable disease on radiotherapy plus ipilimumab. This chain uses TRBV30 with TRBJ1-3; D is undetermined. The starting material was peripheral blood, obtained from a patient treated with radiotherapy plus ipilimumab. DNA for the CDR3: TGTGCCTGGAGTCCTTCGGAAGGAAACACCATATATTTT. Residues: CAWSPSEGNTIYF.